This is a list of T cell receptor beta chains from one sample in a study of blood T cell repertoires in COVID-19. TCRdb keeps only in-frame clones here, not all; method: immunoSEQ multiplex PCR. The table lists 200,000 to 250,000 clones, roughly 90% of them singletons. Sequenced: peripheral blood. The source is a man in his sixties or seventies with acute or convalescent COVID-19. CDR3s include the opening cysteine and the closing phenylalanine or tryptophan. The D gene is left open where the match is weak. Some rows have no size entry. The others give once, few or many, or a class for an expanded clone.

D: TRBD1; J: TRBJ1-2; V: TRBV19; size: .; DNA: TGTGCCAGTAGTACCCGGACAGGGAAAGGCTACACCTTC; CDR3: CASSTRTGKGYTF
D: TRBD1; J: TRBJ2-7; V: TRBV5-1; size: .; DNA: TGCGCCAGCAGCACCGCCGGGACAGGGGGCTACGAGCAGTACTTC; CDR3: CASSTAGTGGYEQYF
D: TRBD1; J: TRBJ2-6; V: TRBV7-3; size: .; DNA: TGTGCCAGCAGCTTAAAGGGGGCTAGCTCTGGGGCCAACGTCCTGACTTTC; CDR3: CASSLKGASSGANVLTF
D: TRBD2; J: TRBJ2-7; V: TRBV4-2; size: .; DNA: TGTGCCAGCAGCCAACAGGGAGGGACTAGCGGGAACTACGAGCAGTACTTC; CDR3: CASSQQGGTSGNYEQYF
D: .; J: TRBJ2-1; V: TRBV12-3/TRBV12-4; size: .; DNA: TGTGCCAGCACTTTCCCCCCGGGGGATGAGCAGTTCTTC; CDR3: CASTFPPGDEQFF
D: .; J: TRBJ1-1; V: TRBV4-2; size: once; DNA: TGTGCCAGCAGCCAAGATTCGGGGGGTGGCACTGAAGCTTTCTTT; CDR3: CASSQDSGGGTEAFF
D: .; J: TRBJ1-2; V: TRBV4-2; size: .; DNA: TGTGCCAGCAGCCAAAATTTGGGGCAGCTTCCAGGCTACACCTTC; CDR3: CASSQNLGQLPGYTF
D: TRBD1; J: TRBJ2-1; V: TRBV3-1/TRBV3-2; size: .; DNA: TGTGCCAGCAGCCCCAACCCAGGGGGTATAGTCGTCCATGAGCAGTTCTTC; CDR3: CASSPNPGGIVVHEQFF
D: TRBD1; J: TRBJ2-7; V: TRBV5-4; size: .; DNA: TGTGCCAGCAGCTGGGGACAGGGGATCGGATACGAGCAGTACTTC; CDR3: CASSWGQGIGYEQYF
D: .; J: TRBJ2-3; V: TRBV9; size: .; DNA: TGTGCCAGCAGCGCCGGGAGACCTTCCACAGATACGCAGTATTTT; CDR3: CASSAGRPSTDTQYF
D: .; J: TRBJ2-2; V: TRBV6-1; size: once; DNA: TGTGCCAGCAGTGAGCCTAGTAACACCGGGGAGCTGTTTTTT; CDR3: CASSEPSNTGELFF
D: .; J: TRBJ2-1; V: TRBV4-2; size: .; DNA: TGTGCCAGCAGCCAAGAATTAGTTACCCCTAATGAGCAGTTCTTC; CDR3: CASSQELVTPNEQFF
D: TRBD1; J: TRBJ1-1; V: TRBV3-1/TRBV3-2; size: .; DNA: TGTGCCAGCAGCCGAACAGGGGGGCTAAGTGCTGAAGCTTTCTTT; CDR3: CASSRTGGLSAEAFF
D: .; J: TRBJ2-5; V: TRBV2; size: .; DNA: TGTGCCAGTACAGGGAATGGGCAAGAGACCCAGTACTTC; CDR3: CASTGNGQETQYF
D: .; J: TRBJ2-7; V: TRBV5-4; size: .; DNA: TGTGCCAGCAGCTCCGGGACCCTTAGCGGCTCCTACGAGCAGTACTTC; CDR3: CASSSGTLSGSYEQYF
D: .; J: TRBJ2-2; V: TRBV18; size: .; DNA: TGTGCCAGCTCACCATCATCCGGGGTACCCGGGGAGCTGTTTTTT; CDR3: CASSPSSGVPGELFF
D: .; J: TRBJ2-3; V: TRBV9; size: .; DNA: TGTGCCAGCAGCCGGACGGGACTGGTCGGAGATACGCAGTATTTT; CDR3: CASSRTGLVGDTQYF
D: TRBD1; J: TRBJ1-3; V: TRBV5-1; size: .; DNA: TGCGCCAGCAGCTTACAGGGGCCGAGCTCTGGAAACACCATATATTTT; CDR3: CASSLQGPSSGNTIYF
D: .; J: TRBJ1-1; V: TRBV3-1/TRBV3-2; size: .; DNA: TGTGCCAGCAGCCAAGGTAACAGCCTGAACACTGAAGCTTTCTTT; CDR3: CASSQGNSLNTEAFF
D: TRBD2; J: TRBJ2-7; V: TRBV5-1; size: .; DNA: TGCGCCAGCAGCTTGGCAGCGGGAGTGGGCGAGCAGTACTTC; CDR3: CASSLAAGVGEQYF
D: TRBD1; J: TRBJ1-1; V: TRBV5-1; size: .; DNA: TGCGCCAGCAGCATCACCGGGACAGAGCAAGCTTTCTTT; CDR3: CASSITGTEQAFF
D: .; J: TRBJ1-2; V: TRBV18; size: .; DNA: TGTGCCAGCTCCCCCGACAGAAACTATGGCTACACCTTC; CDR3: CASSPDRNYGYTF
D: .; J: TRBJ2-2; V: TRBV7-9; size: .; DNA: TGTGCCAGCAGCACTGGGACTCCCACCGGGGAGCTGTTTTTT; CDR3: CASSTGTPTGELFF
D: TRBD1; J: TRBJ2-7; V: TRBV4-1; size: .; DNA: TGCGCCAGCAGCCCGGGGGACAGGGAAGACGAGCAGTACTTC; CDR3: CASSPGDREDEQYF
D: TRBD2; J: TRBJ2-1; V: TRBV7-2; size: once; DNA: TGTGCCAGCAGCTTAGGACTAGCGGGTCTTAGCTCCTACAATGAGCAGTTCTTC; CDR3: CASSLGLAGLSSYNEQFF
D: TRBD2; J: TRBJ2-1; V: TRBV5-5; size: .; DNA: TGTGCCAGCAGCTTTTGGGCGGGAGCAGCCTATGAGCAGTTCTTC; CDR3: CASSFWAGAAYEQFF
D: TRBD1; J: TRBJ1-2; V: TRBV27; size: .; DNA: TGTGCCAGCAGTTTAACGGGACAGGGCTCATTGTATGGCTACACCTTC; CDR3: CASSLTGQGSLYGYTF